The entry that follows covers one TCR beta chain sequence. This entry comes from a study of blood T cells in healthy people across ages. A second PCR of 7 to 11 cycles used a sample-barcoded 5' primer and a J-beta primer mix. Each cDNA was tagged by a template-switch adaptor containing 12 random nucleotides. Every sample returned 3 million or more CDR3-containing paired-end reads. One entry per CDR3 protein results from TCRdb running MiXCR on the 5' RACE reads. Of about 1.4 million distinct CDR3 sequences in the sample, 55% to 75% were seen once. The CDR3 extends over 16 amino acids. Per germline, CDR1 SGHAT and CDR2 FQNNGV. V shed 4 bases and J shed 0 bases, with 16 bases lying between them. No fewer than 7 million PBMCs went into each sample.

Sequencing was carried out using blood. V is TRBV11-2 and J is TRBJ2-7, with a weak D call TRBD2 (5 bases). The clonotype was recovered from a man aged 18 to 29 in good health. CDR3 bases: TGTGCCAGCAGCTCGAGACTACTAGGAAGCTCCTACGAGCAGTACTTC. It is translated as CASSSRLLGSSYEQYF.